The 16 T cell receptor beta chains presented below share a single source sample, sequenced in a study of cytomegalovirus exposure and HLA in healthy donors (dated by TCRdb to the late 2010s). Library preparation was by the immunoSEQ multiplex PCR assay. A mixture of 60 forward primers for TCR Vbeta segments and 13 reverse primers for TCR Jbeta segments was used in the multiplex PCR. The table was pulled from immuneACCESS by TCRdb, which kept in-frame rearrangements only. Such tables lose some clones; where checked, under half of the loss comes from unresolved V genes, and the rest has no known cause. The sample yields approximately 200,000 clones; about four fifths were counted once. The ten most abundant clones make up about 6% of the sample. Sequencing was performed on PBMCs. The receptor set was obtained from a woman in her 30s in good health and CMV-seropositive.

This clone came up a few times. V usage is TRBV2 and J usage is TRBJ1-1; D is perhaps TRBD1 (5 bases). Trimming cost V 4 bases and J 7 bases, with 13 bases left between them. Germline V lookup: CDR1 SNHLY, CDR2 FYNNEI. The CDR3 covers 13 residues. This CDR3 reads CASSAFGAVEAFF. CDR3 sequence (DNA): TGTGCCAGCAGTGCTTTTGGGGCTGTTGAAGCTTTCTTT.

Only a few counts were recorded for this clone. Germline is not matched at one junction end, which may reflect a read error. The chain has TRBV7-7 and TRBJ2-2; 8 nucleotides match TRBD2. The CDR3 spans 16 residues. Looked up from germline, CDR1 is SSHAT and CDR2 is FNYEAQ (reference sequence). The CDR3 loop reads CASSFPGGRDTGELFF. The DNA for the CDR3 is TGTGCTAGCAGCTTCCCGGGGGGGCGGGACACCGGGGAGCTGTTTTTT. The full variable domain, its missing parts supplied by reference TRBV7-7 and TRBJ2-2, is GAGVSQSPRYKVTKRGQDVTLRCDPISSHATLYWYQQALGQGPEFLTYFNYEAQPDKSGLPSDRFSAERPEGSISTLTIQRTEQRDSAMYRCASSFPGGRDTGELFFGEGSRLTVL.

In this sample, this clone turned up once. DNA of the CDR3: TGTGCCAGCAGCCCACGAGGGACTAGCGGGGGGGCCCAGGGCAATGAGCAGTTCTTC. This encodes CASSPRGTSGGAQGNEQFF. This chain joins TRBV9 and TRBJ2-1, with TRBD2 matching over 16 bases. V gave up 4 bases and J gave up 6 bases; unmatched junction bases: 13. The CDR3 has 19 amino acids. Germline CDR1 and CDR2: SGDLS and YYNGEE.

The gene calls are TRBV15 and TRBJ2-1, with a weak D call TRBD1 (5 bases). V lost 0 bases to trimming and J lost 3 bases, with 12 bases between them. This CDR3 has 16 residues. CDR1 is LNHNV, CDR2 YYDKDF, per germline (reference sequence). This CDR3 is CATSRDFQGGYNEQFF. CDR3 DNA sequence: TGTGCCACCAGCAGAGATTTTCAGGGTGGCTACAATGAGCAGTTCTTC.

This chain uses TRBV14 with TRBJ2-3; 7 bases line up with TRBD2. CDR3 length: 15 amino acids. V shed 5 bases and J 0 bases; nucleotides not matched to a gene: 5. CDR1 and CDR2 (germline): SGHDN, FVKESK. CDR3 residues: CASSITSASTDTQYF. The DNA of the CDR3 is TGTGCCAGCAGCATTACTAGCGCTAGCACAGATACGCAGTATTTT. The full variable domain, its missing parts supplied by reference TRBV14 and TRBJ2-3, is EAGVTQFPSHSVIEKGQTVTLRCDPISGHDNLYWYRRVMGKEIKFLLHFVKESKQDESGMPNNRFLAERTGGTYSTLKVQPAELEDSGVYFCASSITSASTDTQYFGPGTRLTVL.

The CDR3 bases are TGTGCCAGCAGCCAGACCGGGACAACTAAGCAGTACTTC. Translating it yields CASSQTGTTKQYF. The chain is built from TRBV14 and TRBJ2-7; D is perhaps TRBD1 (6 bases). Trimming stripped 3 bases from V and 8 bases from J, with 14 bases between. Germline V lookup: CDR1 SGHDN, CDR2 FVKESK. This CDR3 contains 13 residues.

V and J are TRBV29-1 and TRBJ2-3; TRBD1 matches 9 bases. Germline-derived CDR1 and CDR2 are SQVTM and ANQGSEA. The CDR3 is made up of 15 amino acids. V lost 6 bases, J lost 3 bases, and 10 bases stayed unmatched. The DNA for the CDR3 is TGCAGCGTAGACCCCGGGACAGGGTCGACAGATACGCAGTATTTT. It yields the protein CSVDPGTGSTDTQYF.

This rearrangement joins TRBV5-1 to TRBJ2-2, with D possibly TRBD2 on 6 matching bases. V was clipped by 1 base and J by 5 bases, with 6 bases between them. The germline gives CDR1 SGHRS, CDR2 YFSETQ. The CDR3 contains 13 residues. In DNA, the CDR3 is TGCGCCAGCAGCTTGCGGGAGACCGGGGAGCTGTTTTTT. It yields the protein CASSLRETGELFF.

This chain joins TRBV5-5 and TRBJ2-5; 12 bases match TRBD2. The trim removed 4 bases at V and 4 bases at J, leaving 2 bases unmatched. CDR1 and CDR2 (germline): SGHKS, YYEKEE (reference sequence). CDR3 size: 14 residues. CDR3 sequence: CASSLAGGAETQYF. The CDR3 bases are TGTGCCAGCAGCCTAGCGGGGGGGGCAGAGACCCAGTACTTC.

The V call is TRBV2, the J call TRBJ1-2; D is unclear. The CDR3 covers 13 residues. Germline V lookup: CDR1 SNHLY, CDR2 FYNNEI. V lost 6 bases and J lost 0, with 8 bases in between. The CDR3 DNA follows: TGTGCCAGCAGCGGGGAGCCTAACTATGGCTACACCTTC. It translates to CASSGEPNYGYTF. The full variable domain, its missing parts supplied by reference TRBV2 and TRBJ1-2, is EPEVTQTPSHQVTQMGQEVILRCVPISNHLYFYWYRQILGQKVEFLVSFYNNEISEKSEIFDDQFSVERPDGSNFTLKIRSTKLEDSAMYFCASSGEPNYGYTFGSGTRLTVV.

V and J are TRBV28 and TRBJ1-2; D is possibly TRBD1 (5 bases). The CDR3 is made up of 12 amino acids. The germline CDR1 and CDR2 sequences are MDHEN and SYDVKM. V was shortened by 4 bases and J by 8 bases, with 11 bases between the two germline ends. Here the CDR3 DNA reads TGTGCCAGCAGTTCCAGGGTTTGGGGCTACACCTTC. This translates into CASSSRVWGYTF.

This sequence joins TRBV5-4 and TRBJ2-7, with 7 nucleotides matching TRBD1. The germline CDR1 and CDR2 sequences are SGHNT and YYREEE (reference sequence). V trimming: 4 bases; J trimming: 4 bases; junction bases outside the gene matches: 8. The CDR3 runs 14 residues. This CDR3 reads CASSPDRVRYEQYF. CDR3 nucleotides: TGTGCCAGCAGCCCCGACAGGGTGAGGTACGAGCAGTACTTC.

The chain joins TRBV11-2 to TRBJ2-2; D uncertain. V gave up 5 bases and J gave up 5 bases, with 12 bases separating them. The CDR3 is 14 amino acids. Germline values: CDR1 SGHAT, CDR2 FQNNGV. CDR3 protein: CASSLDTLTGELFF. CDR3 DNA sequence: TGTGCCAGCAGCCTCGACACCCTTACCGGGGAGCTGTTTTTT.

This rearrangement joins TRBV5-6 to TRBJ2-1, with 9 bases matching TRBD2. J lost 2 bases, V lost 4 bases, and 4 bases had no gene match. The CDR3 spans 15 residues. The germline gives CDR1 SGHDT, CDR2 YYEEEE. For the CDR3, the DNA is TGTGCCAGCAGCAAAGCGGGGGGAACCTACAATGAGCAGTTCTTC. It yields the protein CASSKAGGTYNEQFF.

The chain joins TRBV4-3 to TRBJ2-7, with 7 bases lining up with TRBD2. This CDR3 spans 16 amino acids. Germline-derived CDR1 and CDR2 are LGHNA and YSLEER. V trimming: 0 bases; J trimming: 1 base; junction bases outside the gene matches: 6. CDR3 in DNA: TGCGCCAGCAGCCAAGATCGAGGAGCGGGGTCCTACGAGCAGTACTTC. Its translation is CASSQDRGAGSYEQYF.

This clone was seen more than once but under ten times. The chain recombines TRBV2 with TRBJ1-6; the D is unclear. V shed 1 base and J shed 8 bases, with 9 bases lying between them. CDR1 SNHLY and CDR2 FYNNEI come from the germline V gene. The CDR3 totals 14 residues. The CDR3 is CASSEVVPDSPLHF. For the CDR3, the DNA is TGTGCCAGCAGTGAAGTGGTCCCGGATTCACCCCTCCACTTT.